The clone carrying this TCR beta chain was recorded only once. The antigen is undetermined. Other DNA sequences in this specimen translate into the identical CDR3. TCRdb's table, derived via immunoSEQ multiplex PCR, lists solely in-frame clones and lacks some. The table records around 100,000 clones, about 86% of them present only once. Germline V gene data show CDR1 as MNHEY and CDR2 as SVGAGI. The V end was cut by 6 bases, the J end by 0 bases, with 15 bases between. CDR3 length equals 15 residues. These data originate in a study of T cell responses to AZD1222 COVID-19 vaccine. Study as a whole: Analyses pooled second doses at about 4 or about 12 weeks.

Overall study results and limits: Possibly, clonal diversity was underestimated; donors were largely white British and included more females.

Sequencing used peripheral blood, obtained on day 0 of AZD1222 vaccination. The chain has TRBV6-5 and TRBJ2-7, with D possibly called TRBD1 or TRBD2 (5 bases each). This TCR was sampled from an adult in good health. The CDR3 loop is CASSPGTSSSYEQYF. The CDR3 DNA is TGTGCCAGCAGCCCCGGGACCTCTAGCTCCTACGAGCAGTACTTC.